These 30 T cell receptor beta chains originate from one sample sequenced in a study of cytomegalovirus exposure and HLA in healthy donors. The PCR ran on 60 Vbeta and 13 Jbeta primers. This table comes from immunoSEQ multiplex PCR, and its TCRdb copy is limited to in-frame clones, with some not included. The sample yields roughly 33,000 clones, of which the top ten take up about 3.4%. Input material: PBMCs. The receptors were gathered from a middle-aged woman in good health and CMV-seropositive.

The chain uses TRBV9 and TRBJ2-7; D gene ambiguous. This CDR3 comprises 13 residues. Trimming removed 0 bases at V and 5 bases at J, with 9 bases between. CDR1 and CDR2 (germline): SGDLS, YYNGEE. CDR3 nucleotides: TGTGCCAGCAGCGTAGCGTCAGAACACGAGCAGTACTTC. This sequence encodes CASSVASEHEQYF.

V and J are TRBV9 and TRBJ2-1, with TRBD2 identical over 9 bases. V gave up 4 bases and J gave up 8 bases; unmatched junction bases: 13. The CDR3 length is 16 residues. In germline, CDR1 is SGDLS, CDR2 YYNGEE. In DNA form, the CDR3 reads TGTGCCAGCAGCCCCCGGGGTGCGGGAGGGCCCTATGAGCAGTTCTTC. It encodes CASSPRGAGGPYEQFF.

The rearrangement joins TRBV7-6 to TRBJ2-1, with 7 bases lining up with TRBD2. This CDR3 has 15 residues. The germline gives CDR1 SGHVS, CDR2 FNYEAQ. Germline trimming cut 4 bases from V and 3 bases from J; bases unmatched to any gene: 6. The CDR3 sequence is CASSSPGEGYNEQFF. CDR3 bases: TGTGCCAGCAGCTCCCCGGGGGAGGGCTACAATGAGCAGTTCTTC.

The V gene is TRBV6-1, the J gene TRBJ2-3; TRBD2 might be the D (6 bases). In germline, CDR1 is MNHNS, CDR2 SASEGT. CDR3 length equals 14 residues. Trimming pared 6 bases from V and 6 bases from J, leaving 16 bases between. CDR3: CASSPRVGGDTQYF. The CDR3 DNA reads as TGTGCCAGCAGCCCTAGGGTTGGGGGGGATACGCAGTATTTT.

CDR3 sequence: CASSIEGLGYTF. Written as DNA, the CDR3 is TGTGCCAGTAGTATAGAGGGCCTTGGCTACACCTTC. The rearrangement uses TRBV19 and TRBJ1-2; D gene unclear. This CDR3 comprises 12 residues. Germline CDR1 LNHDA, CDR2 SQIVND (reference sequence). V lost 0 bases and J lost 7, with 6 bases in between. Based on the CDR3 plus reference TRBV19 and TRBJ1-2, the full variable domain is DGGITQSPKYLFRKEGQNVTLSCEQNLNHDAMYWYRQDPGQGLRLIYYSQIVNDFQKGDIAEGYSVSREKKESFPLTVTSAQKNPTAFYLCASSIEGLGYTFGSGTRLTVV.

The rearrangement links TRBV27 to TRBJ1-5; D not resolved. The CDR3 runs 14 residues. Germline CDR1 reads MNHEY; CDR2 reads SMNVEV (reference sequence). Trimming stripped 6 bases from V and 0 bases from J, with 9 bases between. The CDR3 is CASRGSYSNQPQHF. CDR3 bases: TGTGCCAGCAGGGGGAGCTATAGCAATCAGCCCCAGCATTTT.

This chain joins TRBV6-1 and TRBJ2-7, with 7 bases aligning to TRBD1. The CDR3 runs to 16 residues. The junction had 7 bases not matched to a gene; V was cut back by 0 bases and J by 2 bases. Germline V CDR1 and CDR2: MNHNS, SASEGT. CDR3 bases: TGTGCCAGCAGTGAAGCGTTAGGACAGGACCCCTACGAGCAGTACTTC. Protein sequence: CASSEALGQDPYEQYF.

The rearrangement links TRBV5-5 to TRBJ2-3, with a possible D match to TRBD2 (5 bases). From germline, CDR1 is SGHKS and CDR2 YYEKEE (reference sequence). V was pared by 0 bases and J by 6 bases, with 17 bases between. CDR3 length equals 16 residues. CDR3 protein: CASSLGPWGDLDTQYF. The CDR3 bases are TGTGCCAGCAGCTTGGGCCCATGGGGAGATTTGGATACGCAGTATTTT. The full variable domain, completed using reference TRBV5-5 and TRBJ2-3, is DAGVTQSPTHLIKTRGQQVTLRCSPISGHKSVSWYQQVLGQGPQFIFQYYEKEERGRGNFPDRFSARQFPNYSSELNVNALLLGDSALYLCASSLGPWGDLDTQYFGPGTRLTVL.

The chain uses TRBV6-5 and TRBJ2-7; tentative D call: TRBD2 (6 bases). Germline loops: CDR1 MNHEY, CDR2 SVGAGI. This CDR3 region has 14 residues. Deletions cut 3 bases from V and 0 bases from J, with 9 bases between. The CDR3 protein is CASSYTGDSYEQYF. The CDR3 bases are TGTGCCAGCAGTTATACGGGAGACTCCTACGAGCAGTACTTC.

The J gene is TRBJ1-2, the V gene TRBV5-4, with 7 bases that match TRBD1. This CDR3 is 18 amino acids long. J lost 2 bases, V lost 0 bases, and 13 bases had no gene match. Germline V CDR1 and CDR2: SGHNT, YYREEE (reference sequence). CDR3 bases: TGTGCCAGCAGCTTGGCAGGGGCAGGGGGGTCCCTCAACTATGGCTACACCTTC. It yields the protein CASSLAGAGGSLNYGYTF. The variable domain in full, completed from reference TRBV5-4 and TRBJ1-2, reads ETGVTQSPTHLIKTRGQQVTLRCSSQSGHNTVSWYQQALGQGPQFIFQYYREEENGRGNFPPRFSGLQFPNYSSELNVNALELDDSALYLCASSLAGAGGSLNYGYTFGSGTRLTVV.

The chain is built from TRBV2 and TRBJ2-2; D perhaps matches TRBD2 (6 bases). V was shortened by 7 bases and J by 2 bases, with 11 bases between the two germline ends. The germline gives CDR1 SNHLY, CDR2 FYNNEI. CDR3 length equals 14 residues. This chain's CDR3 is CASNTGVNTGELFF. DNA for the CDR3: TGTGCCAGCAATACGGGAGTAAACACCGGGGAGCTGTTTTTT.

The rearrangement uses TRBV29-1 and TRBJ1-1, with TRBD1 matching over 8 bases. Germline V lookup: CDR1 SQVTM, CDR2 ANQGSEA. V lost 3 bases, J lost 5 bases, and 8 bases stayed unmatched. The CDR3 runs to 14 residues. The CDR3 sequence: CSVDEQGEGTEAFF. DNA of the CDR3: TGCAGCGTTGATGAACAGGGGGAGGGGACTGAAGCTTTCTTT.

The V and J genes are TRBV4-2 and TRBJ2-7; D is undetermined. This CDR3 is built from 13 residues. The V gene's germline CDR1 is LGHNA and CDR2 YNFKEQ. Trimming left V 3 bases short and J 2 bases short, with 8 bases between. CDR3 amino acids: CASSQSGPYEQYF. The CDR3, as DNA: TGTGCCAGCAGCCAGAGTGGGCCCTACGAGCAGTACTTC.

CDR3 sequence: CASRKYERNEQYF. As DNA, the CDR3 is TGTGCCAGCAGGAAGTATGAGCGGAACGAGCAGTACTTC. The V and J genes are TRBV6-1 and TRBJ2-7, with D perhaps matching TRBD2 (5 bases). CDR1 is MNHNS, CDR2 SASEGT, per germline. Trimming removed 6 bases at V and 5 bases at J, with 14 bases between. This CDR3 has 13 residues.

The chain has TRBV4-2 and TRBJ2-3, with D perhaps matching TRBD2 (5 bases). The CDR3 is 15 residues long. V was pared by 1 base and J by 5 bases, with 13 bases between. The germline CDR1 and CDR2 sequences are LGHNA and YNFKEQ. The CDR3 bases are TGTGCCAGCAGCCAAGCGGTAGAGGGTGAAGATACGCAGTATTTT. Translated, it gives CASSQAVEGEDTQYF.

This chain connects TRBV6-1 to TRBJ1-3; D possibly corresponds to TRBD1 (6 bases). Trimming removed 6 bases from V and 4 bases from J, with 13 bases in between. There are 14 residues in the CDR3. Germline V gives CDR1 MNHNS, CDR2 SASEGT. CDR3 in DNA: TGTGCCAGCAGATTACAGGGTTACGGAAACACCATATATTTT. Its protein product is CASRLQGYGNTIYF.

The genes are TRBV9 and TRBJ2-2; 7 bases agree with TRBD2. CDR3 length equals 14 residues. Germline V gene sequence: CDR1 SGDLS, CDR2 YYNGEE. V lost 8 bases, J lost 4 bases, and 8 bases stayed unmatched. The CDR3 sequence: CASSVGGGTGELFF. CDR3 nucleotide sequence: TGTGCCAGTTCGGTGGGGGGGGGCACCGGGGAGCTGTTTTTT.

The rearrangement links TRBV13 to TRBJ1-3; D uncertain. Trimming removed 3 bases from V and 4 bases from J, with 4 bases in between. This CDR3 is built from 12 residues. Germline CDR1 is PRHDT and CDR2 is FYEKMQ (reference sequence). As DNA, the CDR3 is TGTGCCAGCAGCTTCCGGGGAAACACCATATATTTT. Amino acids: CASSFRGNTIYF. Based on the CDR3 plus reference TRBV13 and TRBJ1-3, the full variable domain is AAGVIQSPRHLIKEKRETATLKCYPIPRHDTVYWYQQGPGQDPQFLISFYEKMQSDKGSIPDRFSAQQFSDYHSELNMSSLELGDSALYFCASSFRGNTIYFGEGSWLTVV.

CDR3 sequence reads: CASSVAPTGDEQYF. CDR3 DNA: TGCGCCAGCAGCGTGGCCCCCACAGGGGACGAGCAGTACTTC. The V and J genes are TRBV5-1 and TRBJ2-7; TRBD1 matches 7 bases. The CDR3 consists of 14 residues. Germline assignment: CDR1 SGHRS and CDR2 YFSETQ. J gave up 5 bases and V 4 bases, and 9 bases lay outside the gene matches.

The J gene is TRBJ2-7, the V gene TRBV25-1; unclear D gene. Looked up from germline, CDR1 is MGHDK and CDR2 is SYGVNS. V lost 4 bases and J 2 bases, leaving 3 bases between the germline ends. The CDR3 has 11 residues. The DNA for the CDR3 is TGTGCCAGCAGTGGCGCCTACGAGCAGTACTTC. Encoded protein: CASSGAYEQYF.

The chain is built from TRBV5-1 and TRBJ2-1; TRBD2 matches at 9 bases. The junction had 11 bases not matched to a gene; V was cut back by 0 bases and J by 1 base. The CDR3 has 19 amino acids. Germline values: CDR1 SGHRS, CDR2 YFSETQ. The CDR3 sequence: CASSLVWGGRVMSYNEQFF. The CDR3 DNA sequence: TGCGCCAGCAGCTTGGTCTGGGGCGGGAGGGTAATGTCCTACAATGAGCAGTTCTTC.

The genes are TRBV6-1 and TRBJ1-5; 7 bases align to TRBD1. V shed 5 bases, J shed 0 bases, and the junction held 4 bases outside the gene matches. CDR1 is MNHNS, CDR2 SASEGT, per germline. The CDR3 sequence is 15 residues long. DNA of the CDR3: TGTGCCAGCAGTAGGGACAGATATAGCAATCAGCCCCAGCATTTT. Translated, it gives CASSRDRYSNQPQHF.

The rearrangement links TRBV6-5 to TRBJ2-7; TRBD1 aligns across 9 bases. Trimming at V came to 8 bases and at J to 9 bases, leaving 11 bases not matched to a gene. The germline V gene has CDR1 MNHEY and CDR2 SVGAGI. The CDR3 runs to 13 residues. The CDR3 is CASPRDRVKGQYF. In DNA form, the CDR3 reads TGTGCCAGCCCCCGGGACAGGGTCAAAGGGCAGTACTTC.

The genes are TRBV28 and TRBJ2-5, with TRBD2 identical over 7 bases. Germline V gene lookup returns CDR1 MDHEN and CDR2 SYDVKM. CDR3 length: 13 amino acids. V shed 6 bases and J 4 bases; nucleotides not matched to a gene: 5. This CDR3 reads CASSLGGVETQYF. The CDR3, as DNA: TGTGCCAGCAGCCTGGGGGGGGTAGAGACCCAGTACTTC. The full variable domain, its missing parts supplied by reference TRBV28 and TRBJ2-5, is DVKVTQSSRYLVKRTGEKVFLECVQDMDHENMFWYRQDPGLGLRLIYFSYDVKMKEKGDIPEGYSVSREKKERFSLILESASTNQTSMYLCASSLGGVETQYFGPGTRLLVL.

The chain combines TRBV11-2 with TRBJ2-7; possibly TRBD1 for D (6 bases). In germline, CDR1 is SGHAT, CDR2 FQNNGV. V lost 5 bases to trimming and J lost 3 bases, with 20 bases between them. CDR3 length equals 16 residues. The CDR3 nucleotides read TGTGCCAGCAGCCACAGGCGGTATGTAGGGGGCTACGAGCAGTACTTC. Translated, it gives CASSHRRYVGGYEQYF. Complete variable domain (other parts from reference TRBV11-2 and TRBJ2-7): EAGVAQSPRYKIIEKRQSVAFWCNPISGHATLYWYQQILGQGPKLLIQFQNNGVVDDSQLPKDRFSAERLKGVDSTLKIQPAKLEDSAVYLCASSHRRYVGGYEQYFGPGTRLTVT.

This rearrangement joins TRBV9 to TRBJ2-7; 9 positions agree with TRBD1. CDR3 size: 15 residues. With 0 bases clipped from V and 5 bases from J, the junction kept 6 bases outside the gene matches. Germline CDR1 reads SGDLS; CDR2 reads YYNGEE. The CDR3 protein is CASSVEGQGGNEQYF. The CDR3 nucleotides read TGTGCCAGCAGCGTAGAGGGACAGGGAGGGAACGAGCAGTACTTC.

The J gene is TRBJ2-7, the V gene TRBV9; weak D call: TRBD2 (5 bases). The germline V gene encodes CDR1 SGDLS and CDR2 YYNGEE. V dropped 3 bases and J dropped 6 bases, with 16 bases sitting between them. The CDR3 runs to 14 residues. The CDR3, as DNA: TGTGCCAGCAGCGACGACTCGCACGAGGGCGAGCAGTACTTC. This encodes CASSDDSHEGEQYF.

The chain is built from TRBV7-9 and TRBJ1-1, with D tentatively TRBD1 (6 bases). Trimming left V 5 bases short and J 1 base short, with 8 bases between. Germline CDR1 SEHNR, CDR2 FQNEAQ (reference sequence). The CDR3 consists of 13 residues. In DNA, the CDR3 is TGTGCCAGCAGCAGAGGGGGGAACACTGAAGCTTTCTTT. Translating gives CASSRGGNTEAFF.

This CDR3 reads CASSLSGRAYNEQFF. The CDR3 coding sequence is TGTGCCAGCAGCCTTAGCGGGAGGGCGTACAATGAGCAGTTCTTC. The chain joins TRBV7-9 to TRBJ2-1; 11 bases align to TRBD2. The CDR3 runs 15 residues. V was clipped by 5 bases and J by 4 bases; unmatched bases: 4. CDR1 and CDR2 (germline): SEHNR, FQNEAQ (reference sequence). Using reference TRBV7-9 and TRBJ2-1 for the parts outside the CDR3, the full variable domain is DTGVSQNPRHKITKRGQNVTFRCDPISEHNRLYWYRQTLGQGPEFLTYFQNEAQLEKSRLLSDRFSAERPKGSFSTLEIQRTEQGDSAMYLCASSLSGRAYNEQFFGPGTRLTVL.

With regard to this clone: Additional DNA sequences in this sample encode the identical CDR3. This sequence joins TRBV5-1 and TRBJ2-5; D is perhaps TRBD2 (6 bases). Germline V gives CDR1 SGHRS, CDR2 YFSETQ. The V gene lost 4 bases and the J gene lost 1 base, with 11 bases spanning the gap. The CDR3 spans 14 residues. CDR3 protein: CASSPGSTQETQYF. Written as DNA, the CDR3 is TGCGCCAGCAGCCCCGGGAGTACCCAAGAGACCCAGTACTTC.